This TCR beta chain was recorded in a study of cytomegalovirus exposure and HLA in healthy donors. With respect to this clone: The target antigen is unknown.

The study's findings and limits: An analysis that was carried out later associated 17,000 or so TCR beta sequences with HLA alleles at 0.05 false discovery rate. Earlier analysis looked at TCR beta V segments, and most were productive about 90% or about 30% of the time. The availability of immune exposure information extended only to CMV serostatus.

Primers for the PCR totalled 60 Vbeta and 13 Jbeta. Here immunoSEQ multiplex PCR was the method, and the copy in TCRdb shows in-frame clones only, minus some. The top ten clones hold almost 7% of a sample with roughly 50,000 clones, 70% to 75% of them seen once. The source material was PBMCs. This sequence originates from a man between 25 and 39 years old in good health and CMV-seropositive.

The CDR3 spells CASSLRDWGGLFF. The DNA for the CDR3 is TGTGCCAGCAGCTTACGCGACTGGGGGGGACTGTTTTTT. The chain is built from TRBV5-6 and TRBJ1-4; D possibly corresponds to TRBD1 (5 bases). The CDR3 is 13 amino acids. The germline V gene encodes CDR1 SGHDT and CDR2 YYEEEE. V lost 2 bases and J 13 bases, leaving 15 bases between the germline ends. Using reference TRBV5-6 and TRBJ1-4 for the parts outside the CDR3, the full variable domain is DAGVTQSPTHLIKTRGQQVTLRCSPKSGHDTVSWYQQALGQGPQFIFQYYEEEERQRGNFPDRFSGHQFPNYSSELNVNALLLGDSALYLCASSLRDWGGLFFGSGTQLSVL.